This T cell receptor (beta chain) was documented in a study of cytomegalovirus exposure and HLA in healthy donors. This CDR3 contains 15 residues. Germline-derived CDR1 and CDR2 are MNHEY and SMNVEV (reference sequence). V shed 0 bases and J 6 bases; nucleotides not matched to a gene: 3. The primer mix had 60 Vbeta and 13 Jbeta primers. Profiling relied on immunoSEQ multiplex PCR, and the TCRdb table lists in-frame clones only, not all of them. The data show 95,000 to 150,000 clones, around 72% seen once. Sequencing input: PBMCs. V is TRBV27 and J is TRBJ2-7; TRBD2 aligns across 12 bases. This clonotype was obtained from a man between 25 and 39 years old in good health and CMV-seronegative. The CDR3 region has the DNA TGTGCCAGCAGTTTATCGACTAGCGGGGGCTCCGAGCAGTACTTC. This gives the protein CASSLSTSGGSEQYF.